Below, 8 T cell receptor beta chains from the same sample are listed, as sequenced in a study of cytomegalovirus exposure and HLA in healthy donors (TCRdb year 2017). Libraries were constructed by the immunoSEQ multiplex PCR assay. For the multiplex PCR, a mixture combining 60 forward primers for TCR Vbeta segments and 13 reverse primers for TCR Jbeta segments was used. TCRdb stores this immuneACCESS table with in-frame sequences only. Part of the clones is absent; in the studies checked, under half of the shortfall reflects unresolved V genes, and no reason is known for the rest. The sample table records about 280,000 clones; 85% to 90% of these occur just once. Roughly 2.1% of the sample rests with the top ten. Sequencing was performed on PBMCs. These receptors were taken from a woman aged 18-30 years in good health and CMV-seronegative.

This chain joins TRBV11-2 and TRBJ2-1; 9 bases line up with TRBD1. V lost 5 bases, J lost 1 base, and 15 bases stayed unmatched. CDR1 and CDR2 from the germline V gene are SGHAT and FQNNGV. This CDR3 is 19 amino acids long. CDR3: CASSPDPGQGRWSYNEQFF. The CDR3 DNA is TGTGCCAGCAGCCCCGACCCGGGACAGGGACGATGGTCCTACAATGAGCAGTTCTTC.

The genes are TRBV5-1 and TRBJ1-3; the D gene is possibly TRBD1 (5 bases). The CDR3 loop spans 16 amino acids. V was cut by 0 bases and J by 4 bases, with 14 bases left in between. Germline assignment: CDR1 SGHRS and CDR2 YFSETQ. Here the CDR3 DNA reads TGCGCCAGCAGCTTGGTGACAGCTAGCGCCGGAAACACCATATATTTT. Its protein product is CASSLVTASAGNTIYF.

The V gene is TRBV30, the J gene TRBJ1-2; 9 bases line up with TRBD1. V shed 0 bases, J shed 7 bases, and the junction held 6 bases outside the gene matches. Germline lookup yields CDR1 GTSNPN and CDR2 SVGIG (reference sequence). The CDR3 totals 14 residues. CDR3 region: CAWSVGTGRAGYTF. The CDR3, as DNA: TGTGCCTGGAGTGTAGGGACAGGGCGTGCTGGCTACACCTTC.

The J gene is TRBJ2-3, the V gene TRBV9, with 11 bases that match TRBD2. CDR1 is SGDLS, CDR2 YYNGEE, per germline. The J segment lost 4 bases and the V segment lost 2 bases, leaving 6 bases of the junction unmatched. The CDR3 has 16 amino acids. CDR3 bases: TGTGCCAGCAGCGTCTTAGCGGGGGGGACGGCAGATACGCAGTATTTT. Its translation: CASSVLAGGTADTQYF.

This clone was counted once. This sequence joins TRBV9 and TRBJ2-1, with TRBD2 matching 7 bases. CDR3 length equals 16 residues. V lost 0 bases and J lost 0; bases outside the gene matches: 3. The germline gives CDR1 SGDLS, CDR2 YYNGEE. CDR3 DNA sequence: TGTGCCAGCAGCGTAGGGGGCGGGAGCTCCTACAATGAGCAGTTCTTC. The encoded protein is CASSVGGGSSYNEQFF. The entire variable domain, with the rest obtained from reference TRBV9 and TRBJ2-1, is as follows: DSGVTQTPKHLITATGQRVTLRCSPRSGDLSVYWYQQSLDQGLQFLIQYYNGEERAKGNILERFSAQQFPDLHSELNLSSLELGDSALYFCASSVGGGSSYNEQFFGPGTRLTVL.

The chain recombines TRBV6-6 with TRBJ2-1; tentative D call: TRBD1 (5 bases). V shed 0 bases and J shed 4 bases, with 7 bases lying between them. Germline CDR1 reads MNHNY; CDR2 reads SVGAGI (reference sequence). The CDR3 loop spans 14 amino acids. CDR3 protein: CASSYSTVYNEQFF. The CDR3 DNA follows: TGTGCCAGCAGTTACTCGACAGTTTACAATGAGCAGTTCTTC.

The chain is built from TRBV13 and TRBJ1-1, with 7 nucleotides matching TRBD1. The CDR3 is made up of 12 amino acids. CDR1 and CDR2 from the germline V gene are PRHDT and FYEKMQ (reference sequence). V dropped 5 bases and J dropped 11; count of bases not matched to a gene: 8. CDR3 DNA: TGTGCCAGCAGCACCGTAAGGGGGCAGGCTTTCTTT. Protein: CASSTVRGQAFF.

The chain links TRBV5-5 to TRBJ2-7, with 9 bases that match TRBD1. The germline CDR1 and CDR2 sequences are SGHKS and YYEKEE (reference sequence). The junction had 12 bases not matched to a gene; V was cut back by 4 bases and J by 7 bases. The CDR3 length is 15 residues. As DNA, the CDR3 is TGTGCCAGCAGCAAACCGGGACAGGGATTTTCAGAGCAGTACTTC. This encodes CASSKPGQGFSEQYF.